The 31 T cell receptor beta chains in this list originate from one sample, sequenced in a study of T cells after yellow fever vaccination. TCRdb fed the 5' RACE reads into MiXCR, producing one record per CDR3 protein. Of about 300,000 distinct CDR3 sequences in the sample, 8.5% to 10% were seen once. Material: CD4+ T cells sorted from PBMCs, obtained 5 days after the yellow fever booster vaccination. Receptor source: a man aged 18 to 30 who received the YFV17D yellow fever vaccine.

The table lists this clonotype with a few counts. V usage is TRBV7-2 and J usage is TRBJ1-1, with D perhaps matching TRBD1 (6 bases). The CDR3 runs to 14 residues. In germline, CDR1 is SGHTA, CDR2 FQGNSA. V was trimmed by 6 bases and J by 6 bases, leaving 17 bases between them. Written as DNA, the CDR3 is TGTGCCAGCAGGGTCCACAGGGATGGGGCTGAAGCTTTCTTT. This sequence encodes CASRVHRDGAEAFF.

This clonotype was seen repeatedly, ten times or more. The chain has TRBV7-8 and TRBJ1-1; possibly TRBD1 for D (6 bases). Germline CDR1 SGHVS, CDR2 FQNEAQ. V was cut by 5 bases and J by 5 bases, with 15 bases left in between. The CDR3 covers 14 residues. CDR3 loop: CASSLEGEGTEAFF. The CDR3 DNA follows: TGTGCCAGCAGCCTCGAGGGGGAGGGGACTGAAGCTTTCTTT.

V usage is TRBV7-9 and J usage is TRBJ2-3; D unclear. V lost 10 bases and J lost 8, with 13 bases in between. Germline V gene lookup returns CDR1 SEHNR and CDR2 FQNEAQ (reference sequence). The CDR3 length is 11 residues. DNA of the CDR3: TGTGCCATCCCTTTAGTCGGTACGCAGTATTTT. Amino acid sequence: CAIPLVGTQYF.

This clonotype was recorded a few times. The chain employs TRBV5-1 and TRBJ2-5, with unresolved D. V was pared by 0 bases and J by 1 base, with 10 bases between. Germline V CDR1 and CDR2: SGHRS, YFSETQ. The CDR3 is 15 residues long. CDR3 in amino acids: CASSLARAPQETQYF. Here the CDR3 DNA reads TGCGCCAGCAGCTTGGCGCGCGCGCCCCAAGAGACCCAGTACTTC.

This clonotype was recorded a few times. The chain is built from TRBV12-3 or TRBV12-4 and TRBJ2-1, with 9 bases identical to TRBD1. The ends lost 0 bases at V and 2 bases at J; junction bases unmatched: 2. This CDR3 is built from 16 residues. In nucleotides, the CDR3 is TGTGCCAGCAGTTTAGCTCGGACAGGGGCCTACAATGAGCAGTTCTTC. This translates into CASSLARTGAYNEQFF.

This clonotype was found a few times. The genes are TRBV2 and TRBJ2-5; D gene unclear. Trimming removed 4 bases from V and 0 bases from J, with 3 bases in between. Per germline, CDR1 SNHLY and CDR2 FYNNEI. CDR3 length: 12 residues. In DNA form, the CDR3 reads TGTGCCAGCAGTGTTTACCAAGAGACCCAGTACTTC. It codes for CASSVYQETQYF.

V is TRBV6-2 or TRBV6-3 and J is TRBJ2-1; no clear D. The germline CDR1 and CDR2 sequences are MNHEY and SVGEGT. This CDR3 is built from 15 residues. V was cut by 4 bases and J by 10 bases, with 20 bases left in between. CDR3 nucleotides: TGTGCCAGCAGTTCTGGGCTAACTACCCCGCAGGAGCAGTTCTTC. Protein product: CASSSGLTTPQEQFF.

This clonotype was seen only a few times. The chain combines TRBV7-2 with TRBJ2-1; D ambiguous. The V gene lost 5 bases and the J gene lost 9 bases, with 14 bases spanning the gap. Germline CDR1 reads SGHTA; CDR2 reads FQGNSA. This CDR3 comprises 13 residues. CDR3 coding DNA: TGTGCCAGCAGCAACTGGCAGGCGGCTGAGCAGTTCTTC. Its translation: CASSNWQAAEQFF.

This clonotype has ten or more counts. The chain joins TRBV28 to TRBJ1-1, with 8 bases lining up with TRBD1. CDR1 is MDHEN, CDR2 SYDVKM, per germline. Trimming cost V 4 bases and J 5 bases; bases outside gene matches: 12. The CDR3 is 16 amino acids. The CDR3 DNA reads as TGTGCCAGCAGTTCCGCGGGGACAGGATTGGCGACTGAAGCTTTCTTT. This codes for CASSSAGTGLATEAFF.

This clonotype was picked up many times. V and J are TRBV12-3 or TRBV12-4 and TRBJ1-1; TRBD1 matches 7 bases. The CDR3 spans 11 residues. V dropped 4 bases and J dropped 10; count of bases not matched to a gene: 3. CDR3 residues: CASSSPGGAFF. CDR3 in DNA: TGTGCCAGCAGTTCCCCAGGGGGAGCTTTCTTT.

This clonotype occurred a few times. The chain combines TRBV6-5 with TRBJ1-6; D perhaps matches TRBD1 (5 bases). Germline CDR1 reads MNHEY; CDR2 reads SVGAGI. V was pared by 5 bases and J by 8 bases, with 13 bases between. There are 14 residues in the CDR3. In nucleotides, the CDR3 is TGTGCCAGCAGTAAACGGGGCAGAGATTCACCCCTCCACTTT. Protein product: CASSKRGRDSPLHF.

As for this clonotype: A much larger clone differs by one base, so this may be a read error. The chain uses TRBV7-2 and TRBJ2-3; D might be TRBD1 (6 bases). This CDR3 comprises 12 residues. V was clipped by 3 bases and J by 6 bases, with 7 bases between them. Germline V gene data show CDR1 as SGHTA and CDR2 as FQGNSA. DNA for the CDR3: TGTGCCAGCAGCTTCGACAGGGATACGCAGTATTTT. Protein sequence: CASSFDRDTQYF.

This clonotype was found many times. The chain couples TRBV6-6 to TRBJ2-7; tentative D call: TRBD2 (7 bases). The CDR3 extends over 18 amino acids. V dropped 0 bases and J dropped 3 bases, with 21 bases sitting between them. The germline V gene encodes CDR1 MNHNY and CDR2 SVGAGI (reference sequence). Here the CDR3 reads CASSYSLGGAGIFYEQYF. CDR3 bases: TGTGCCAGCAGTTACTCTCTAGGGGGGGCAGGGATTTTCTACGAGCAGTACTTC.

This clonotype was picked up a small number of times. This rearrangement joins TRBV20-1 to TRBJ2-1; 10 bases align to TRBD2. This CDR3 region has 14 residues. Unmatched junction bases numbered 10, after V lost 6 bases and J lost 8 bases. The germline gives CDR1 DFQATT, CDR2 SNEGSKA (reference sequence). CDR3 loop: CSAVPLAGHDEQFF. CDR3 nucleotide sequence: TGCAGTGCCGTCCCACTAGCGGGGCACGATGAGCAGTTCTTC.

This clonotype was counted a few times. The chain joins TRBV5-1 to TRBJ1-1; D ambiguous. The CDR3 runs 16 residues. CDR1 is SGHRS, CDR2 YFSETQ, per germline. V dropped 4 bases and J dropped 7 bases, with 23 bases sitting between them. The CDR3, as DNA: TGCGCCAGCAGCCCCCGGGTGTCGGCCAGCCAAGATGAAGCTTTCTTT. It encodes CASSPRVSASQDEAFF.

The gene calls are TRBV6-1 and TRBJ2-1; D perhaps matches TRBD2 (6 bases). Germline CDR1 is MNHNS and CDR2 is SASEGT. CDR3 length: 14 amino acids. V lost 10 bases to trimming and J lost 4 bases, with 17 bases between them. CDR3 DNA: TGTGCCACTGCACCCGGGAGTTCATACAATGAGCAGTTCTTC. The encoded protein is CATAPGSSYNEQFF.

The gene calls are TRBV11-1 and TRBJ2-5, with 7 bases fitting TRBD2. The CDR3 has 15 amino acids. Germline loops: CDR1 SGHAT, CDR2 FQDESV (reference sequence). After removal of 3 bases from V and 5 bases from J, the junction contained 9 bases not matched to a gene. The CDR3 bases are TGTGCCAGCAGCTTTCAGGTCGGGGGAGGGGAGACCCAGTACTTC. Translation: CASSFQVGGGETQYF.

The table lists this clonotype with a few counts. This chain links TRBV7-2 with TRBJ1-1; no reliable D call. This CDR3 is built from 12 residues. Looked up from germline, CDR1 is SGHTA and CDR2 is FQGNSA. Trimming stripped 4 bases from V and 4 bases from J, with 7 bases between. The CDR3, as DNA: TGTGCCAGCAGCTGGGCGGGCACTGAAGCTTTCTTT. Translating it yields CASSWAGTEAFF.

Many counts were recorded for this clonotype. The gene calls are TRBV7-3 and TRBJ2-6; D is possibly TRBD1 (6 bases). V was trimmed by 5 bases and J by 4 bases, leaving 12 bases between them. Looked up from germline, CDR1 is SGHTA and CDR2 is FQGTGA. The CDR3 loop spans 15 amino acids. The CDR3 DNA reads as TGTGCCAGCAGCCCAGGACAGCCGGGGGCCAACGTCCTGACTTTC. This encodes CASSPGQPGANVLTF. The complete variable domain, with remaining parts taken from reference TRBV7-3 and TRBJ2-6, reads GAGVSQTPSNKVTEKGKYVELRCDPISGHTALYWYRQSLGQGPEFLIYFQGTGAADDSGLPNDRFFAVRPEGSVSTLKIQRTERGDSAVYLCASSPGQPGANVLTFGAGSRLTVL.

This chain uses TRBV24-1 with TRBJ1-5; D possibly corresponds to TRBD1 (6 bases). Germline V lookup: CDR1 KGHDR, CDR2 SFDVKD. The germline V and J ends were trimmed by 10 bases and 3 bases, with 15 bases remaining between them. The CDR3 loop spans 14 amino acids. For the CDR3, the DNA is TGTGCCACTCCCGCCAGGGGAGACAATCAGCCCCAGCATTTT. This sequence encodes CATPARGDNQPQHF.

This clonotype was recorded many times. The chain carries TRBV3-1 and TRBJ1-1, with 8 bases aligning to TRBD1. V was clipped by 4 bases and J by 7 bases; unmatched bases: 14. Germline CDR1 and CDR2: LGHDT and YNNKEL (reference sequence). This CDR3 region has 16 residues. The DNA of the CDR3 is TGTGCCAGCAGCCGAAACGAACAAGACAGGGGTGGTGAAGCTTTCTTT. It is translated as CASSRNEQDRGGEAFF.

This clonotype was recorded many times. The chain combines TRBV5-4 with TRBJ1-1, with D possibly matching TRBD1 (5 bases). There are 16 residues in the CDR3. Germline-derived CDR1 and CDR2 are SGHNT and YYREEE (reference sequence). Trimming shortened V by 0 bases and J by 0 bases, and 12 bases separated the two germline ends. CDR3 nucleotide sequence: TGTGCCAGCAGCTTGGGGGGGGGACGGATGAACACTGAAGCTTTCTTT. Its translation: CASSLGGGRMNTEAFF.

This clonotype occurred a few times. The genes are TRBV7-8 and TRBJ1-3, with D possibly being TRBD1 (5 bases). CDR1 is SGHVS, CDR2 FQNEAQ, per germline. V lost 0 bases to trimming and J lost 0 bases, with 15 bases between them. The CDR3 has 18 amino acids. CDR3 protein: CASSLAPRASSSGNTIYF. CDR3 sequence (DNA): TGTGCCAGCAGCTTAGCGCCCAGGGCCTCCAGCTCTGGAAACACCATATATTTT.

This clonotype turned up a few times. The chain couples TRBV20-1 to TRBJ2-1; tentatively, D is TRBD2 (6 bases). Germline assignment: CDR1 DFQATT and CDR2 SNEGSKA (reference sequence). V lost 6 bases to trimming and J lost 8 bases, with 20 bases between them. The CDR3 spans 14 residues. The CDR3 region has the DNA TGCAGTGCCAAAGGGACGGAGGCGGGGTATGAGCAGTTCTTC. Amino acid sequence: CSAKGTEAGYEQFF.

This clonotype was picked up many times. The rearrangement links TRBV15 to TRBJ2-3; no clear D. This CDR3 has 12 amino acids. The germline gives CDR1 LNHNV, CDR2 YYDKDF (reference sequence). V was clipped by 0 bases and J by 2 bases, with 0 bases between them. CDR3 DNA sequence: TGTGCCACCAGCAGAGACACAGATACGCAGTATTTT. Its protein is CATSRDTDTQYF.

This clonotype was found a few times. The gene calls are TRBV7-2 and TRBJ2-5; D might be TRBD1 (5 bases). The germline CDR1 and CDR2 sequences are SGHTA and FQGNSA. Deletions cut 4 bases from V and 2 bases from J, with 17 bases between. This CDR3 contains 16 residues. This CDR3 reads CASSYLGVSRQETQYF. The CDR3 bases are TGTGCCAGCAGCTACTTAGGGGTTAGCAGACAAGAGACCCAGTACTTC. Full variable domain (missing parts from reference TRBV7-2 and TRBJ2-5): GAGVSQSPSNKVTEKGKDVELRCDPISGHTALYWYRQSLGQGLEFLIYFQGNSAPDKSGLPSDRFSAERTGGSVSTLTIQRTQQEDSAVYLCASSYLGVSRQETQYFGPGTRLLVL.

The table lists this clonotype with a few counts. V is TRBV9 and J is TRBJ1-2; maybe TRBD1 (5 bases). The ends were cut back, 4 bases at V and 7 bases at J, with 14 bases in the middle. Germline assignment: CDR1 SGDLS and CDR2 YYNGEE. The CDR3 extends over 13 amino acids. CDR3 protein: CASSNRTRGGYTF. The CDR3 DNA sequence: TGTGCCAGCAGCAACAGGACCCGGGGTGGCTACACCTTC.

CDR3 loop: CASSPAGGAGELFF. The CDR3 DNA is TGTGCCAGCAGCCCAGCGGGGGGAGCCGGGGAGCTGTTTTTT. V usage is TRBV7-3 and J usage is TRBJ2-2; 9 bases fit TRBD2. The CDR3 runs to 14 residues. V lost 5 bases and J lost 6; bases outside the gene matches: 4. CDR1 is SGHTA and CDR2 is FQGTGA in the germline V gene.

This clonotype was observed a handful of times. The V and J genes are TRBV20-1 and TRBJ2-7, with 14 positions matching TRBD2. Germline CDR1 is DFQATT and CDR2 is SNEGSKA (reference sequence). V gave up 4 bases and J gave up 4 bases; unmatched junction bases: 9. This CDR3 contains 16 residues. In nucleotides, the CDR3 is TGCAGTGCTAAGGGGACTAGCGGGGGAGCTCTGTACGAGCAGTACGTC. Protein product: CSAKGTSGGALYEQYV.

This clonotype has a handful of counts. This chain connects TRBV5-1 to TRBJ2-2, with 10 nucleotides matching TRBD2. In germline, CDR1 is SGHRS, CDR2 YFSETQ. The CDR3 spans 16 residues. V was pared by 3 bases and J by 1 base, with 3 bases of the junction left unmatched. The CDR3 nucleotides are TGCGCCAGCAGCTCTAGCGGGGGCTTGAACACCGGGGAGCTGTTTTTT. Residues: CASSSSGGLNTGELFF.

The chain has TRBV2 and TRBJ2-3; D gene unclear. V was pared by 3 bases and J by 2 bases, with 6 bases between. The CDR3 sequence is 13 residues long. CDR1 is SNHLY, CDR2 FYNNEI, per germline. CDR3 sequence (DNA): TGTGCCAGCAGTGAGTGGTACACAGATACGCAGTATTTT. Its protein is CASSEWYTDTQYF.